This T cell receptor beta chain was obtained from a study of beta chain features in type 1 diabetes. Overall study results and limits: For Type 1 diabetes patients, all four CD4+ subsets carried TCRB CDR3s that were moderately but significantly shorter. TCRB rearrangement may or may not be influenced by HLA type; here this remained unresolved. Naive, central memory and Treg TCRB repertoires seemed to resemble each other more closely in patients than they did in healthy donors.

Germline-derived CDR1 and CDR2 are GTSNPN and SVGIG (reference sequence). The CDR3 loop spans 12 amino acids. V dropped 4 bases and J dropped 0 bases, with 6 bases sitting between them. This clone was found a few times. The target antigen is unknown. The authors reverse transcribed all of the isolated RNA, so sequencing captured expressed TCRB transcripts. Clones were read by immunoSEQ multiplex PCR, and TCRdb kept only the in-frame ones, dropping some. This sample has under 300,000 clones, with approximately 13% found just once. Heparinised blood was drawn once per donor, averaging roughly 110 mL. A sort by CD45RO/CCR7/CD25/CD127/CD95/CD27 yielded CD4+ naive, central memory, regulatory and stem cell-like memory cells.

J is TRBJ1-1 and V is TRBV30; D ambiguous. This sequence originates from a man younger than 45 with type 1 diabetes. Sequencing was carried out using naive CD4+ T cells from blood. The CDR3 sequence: CAWIKLNTEAFF. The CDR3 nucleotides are TGTGCCTGGATTAAGCTGAACACTGAAGCTTTCTTT.